Below are 18 T cell receptor beta chains sequenced from a single sample in a study of tumor and adjacent non-tumor tissue in lung cancer. Three rounds of nested PCR, following a modified ARM-PCR protocol, produced the TCRbeta library. TCRdb ran MiXCR on the multiplex PCR reads and lists one entry per CDR3 protein. The data show 100,000 or so distinct CDR3 sequences, with roughly two thirds seen just once and approximately 18% held by the top ten. No cell sorting was done before RNA was extracted from the tissue. The normal lung tissue was taken more than 3 cm from the tumor edge. The specimen sequenced was distant non-tumor lung tissue. These receptors all stem from a man aged 25-40 years with non-small cell lung cancer.

Concerning this clonotype itself: A much larger clone is a single base away; this may be a read error. The chain carries TRBV12-3 or TRBV12-4 and TRBJ2-2; maybe TRBD2 (5 bases). Trimming pared 10 bases from V and 5 bases from J, leaving 20 bases between. CDR3 size: 15 residues. The CDR3 loop is CANKASSSGTGELFF. For the CDR3, the DNA is TGTGCCAACAAAGCGTCGTCCAGCGGAACCGGGGAGCTGTTTTTT.

This clonotype showed up just a few times. A much larger clone sits a single nucleotide away, making a read error possible. The gene calls are TRBV12-3 or TRBV12-4 and TRBJ2-1, with TRBD2 identical over 10 bases. With V trimmed by 10 bases and J by 5 bases, 5 bases remained unmatched. CDR3 length equals 13 residues. CDR3: CATGTSANNEQFF. CDR3 DNA sequence: TGTGCCACAGGGACTAGCGCGAACAATGAGCAGTTCTTC.

On this clonotype: Relative to the germline gene, one junction end is altered; a read error may explain this. The chain links TRBV6-5 to TRBJ2-1; D not certain. Germline CDR1 and CDR2: MNHEY and SVGAGI. The CDR3 covers 14 residues. CDR3 sequence reads: CGSNTRRPYNEQFF. As DNA, the CDR3 is TGTGGCAGCAACACGCGGCGGCCGTACAATGAGCAGTTCTTC.

This chain connects TRBV29-1 to TRBJ2-7; D not certain. The CDR3 runs to 13 residues. Germline V gives CDR1 SQVTM, CDR2 ANQGSEA. The CDR3 sequence: CSVSVAPYYEQYF. The CDR3 DNA follows: TGCAGTGTTTCGGTAGCCCCCTATTACGAGCAGTACTTC.

Comment on this clonotype: This may come from a read error, since a much larger clone is one base off. The genes are TRBV12-3 or TRBV12-4 and TRBJ1-6; D is possibly TRBD1 (5 bases). This CDR3 comprises 13 residues. The CDR3 sequence: CASTLDRNSPLHF. The CDR3 bases are TGTGCCAGCACTTTAGACAGAAATTCACCCCTCCACTTT.

The chain employs TRBV4-1 and TRBJ2-5; 7 bases are shared with TRBD2. This CDR3 has 15 amino acids. Trimming cost V 0 bases and J 9 bases; bases outside gene matches: 10. Germline CDR1 MGHRA, CDR2 YSYEKL. For the CDR3, the DNA is TGCGCCAGCAGCCAAGAGTCCCCTGCGGCGGGGGCCCAGTACTTC. Translating gives CASSQESPAAGAQYF.

This clonotype occurred many times. CDR3 in amino acids: CASSQTGTAVGGYTF. The CDR3 region has the DNA TGCGCCAGCAGCCAAACCGGGACAGCGGTAGGTGGCTACACCTTC. The chain has TRBV4-3 and TRBJ1-2; 7 bases are a match to TRBD1. This CDR3 has 15 residues. CDR1 and CDR2 from the germline V gene are LGHNA and YSLEER. Germline trimming cut 2 bases from V and 7 bases from J; bases unmatched to any gene: 10.

The chain combines TRBV29-1 with TRBJ1-2, with D possibly being TRBD1 (5 bases). This CDR3 spans 15 amino acids. The germline V and J ends were trimmed by 3 bases and 8 bases, with 22 bases remaining between them. The germline gives CDR1 SQVTM, CDR2 ANQGSEA. The CDR3 protein is CSVDEVGAVLGGYTF. CDR3 bases: TGCAGCGTTGATGAGGTAGGGGCGGTCCTGGGAGGCTACACCTTC.

About this clonotype itself: Without the conserved terminal phenylalanine or tryptophan, this CDR3 likely stems from a read error. The V and J genes are TRBV20-1 and TRBJ2-1, with TRBD2 matching over 10 bases. From germline, CDR1 is DFQATT and CDR2 SNEGSKA (reference sequence). CDR3 size: 15 residues. The CDR3 nucleotides read TGCGGTACCCTGACCGGGACTAGCGTTCTCCATGAGCAGTTCTTA. It is translated as CGTLTGTSVLHEQFL.

This clonotype showed up many times. This sequence joins TRBV4-1 and TRBJ2-4; 12 nucleotides agree with TRBD1. Trimming at V came to 0 bases and at J to 8 bases, leaving 11 bases not matched to a gene. The CDR3 sequence is 18 residues long. CDR1 is MGHRA and CDR2 is YSYEKL in the germline V gene. The CDR3 sequence: CASSQDPGTGGAGDIQYF. For the CDR3, the DNA is TGCGCCAGCAGCCAAGATCCTGGGACAGGGGGCGCGGGGGACATTCAGTACTTC.

The V call is TRBV4-1, the J call TRBJ2-1; a weak D match, TRBD2 (7 bases). The CDR3 extends over 16 amino acids. V was trimmed by 4 bases and J by 2 bases, leaving 15 bases between them. Germline loops: CDR1 MGHRA, CDR2 YSYEKL. The CDR3 DNA follows: TGCGCCAGCAGCCCAATAGGGGGGGGGCCCTACAATGAGCAGTTCTTC. Protein: CASSPIGGGPYNEQFF.

The CDR3 DNA follows: TGCAGCATGGGGGGAATGGCGTATGGCTACACCTTC. Amino acids: CSMGGMAYGYTF. The chain combines TRBV29-1 with TRBJ1-2, with D possibly matching TRBD1 (5 bases). This CDR3 region has 12 residues. Germline V lookup: CDR1 SQVTM, CDR2 ANQGSEA. V dropped 8 bases and J dropped 5 bases, with 15 bases sitting between them.

There are many counts of this clonotype. The CDR3 protein is CSARSPIDNEQFF. The CDR3 nucleotides are TGCAGTGCTAGATCCCCAATAGACAATGAGCAGTTCTTC. J is TRBJ2-1 and V is TRBV20-1; D unclear. The CDR3 contains 13 residues. Trimming stripped 2 bases from V and 5 bases from J, with 10 bases between. Germline CDR1 DFQATT, CDR2 SNEGSKA (reference sequence).

The sample holds one count of this clonotype. The chain uses TRBV4-3 and TRBJ2-1; 7 bases fit TRBD2. V lost 1 base to trimming and J lost 8 bases; unmatched junction nucleotides: 11. The length of the CDR3 is 16 residues. The germline CDR1 and CDR2 sequences are LGHNA and YSLEER. The chain's CDR3 is CASSQAEASGGDEQFF. CDR3 sequence (DNA): TGCGCCAGCAGCCAAGCAGAGGCTAGCGGAGGGGATGAGCAGTTCTTC.

Comment on this clonotype: It may be a read error: a sequence one base away is much more abundant. V and J are TRBV4-1 and TRBJ2-7, with no clear D. Germline CDR1 reads MGHRA; CDR2 reads YSYEKL. V dropped 4 bases and J dropped 3 bases, with 16 bases sitting between them. There are 15 residues in the CDR3. CDR3 in DNA: TGCGCCAGCAGCCGAGCCGACACTGAAGGCTACGAGCAGTACTTC. Translation gives CASSRADTEGYEQYF.

In its sample, this clonotype was seen once. A much larger clone lies a single base off, so this may be a read error. The chain combines TRBV4-1 with TRBJ2-2; D is uncertain. The CDR3 has 16 amino acids. The ends were cut back, 0 bases at V and 9 bases at J, with 17 bases in the middle. Germline values: CDR1 MGHRA, CDR2 YSYEKL. The CDR3 region has the DNA TGCGCCAGCAGCCAAGATTTGTGGCGAGAGGAACGGGAGCTGTTTTTT. It is translated as CASSQDLWREERELFF.

The table lists this clonotype with many counts. The rearrangement links TRBV7-8 to TRBJ1-2; tentative D call: TRBD1 (6 bases). The CDR3 has 13 amino acids. CDR1 and CDR2 (germline): SGHVS, FQNEAQ. V dropped 5 bases and J dropped 4 bases, with 11 bases sitting between them. CDR3: CASSRDRLYGYTF. CDR3 coding DNA: TGTGCCAGCAGCCGCGACAGGCTCTATGGCTACACCTTC.

The V and J genes are TRBV20-1 and TRBJ2-3, with 13 bases matching TRBD2. CDR1 and CDR2 from the germline V gene are DFQATT and SNEGSKA (reference sequence). This CDR3 is built from 17 residues. J gave up 12 bases and V 5 bases, and 20 bases lay outside the gene matches. CDR3 coding DNA: TGCAGTGCTCACTCCCCCGGGACTAGCGGGAACACAGGTACCCAGTATTTT. Translating it yields CSAHSPGTSGNTGTQYF.